This TCR beta chain emerged from a study of blood T cell repertoires in COVID-19. Study context: Samples came from the United States, Italy and Spain, spanning acute and convalescent COVID-19. In each case, the material was cDNA or gDNA derived from T cells, B-cell-depleted T cells, or PBMCs.

This CDR3 contains 11 residues. V shed 0 bases and J shed 13 bases, with 12 bases lying between them. Germline values: CDR1 GTSNPN, CDR2 SVGIG (reference sequence). How the authors handled the data: Reference gene primer amplification gave estimated nucleated cell counts. Sequencing was performed with immunoSEQ multiplex PCR; in TCRdb, only in-frame clones are kept and a portion is missing. V, J and clone size derive from that table, while D and trimming were established from the DNA sequence. The repertoire holds some 230,000 clones, with approximately 83% as singletons. The V and J genes are TRBV30 and TRBJ1-2; possibly TRBD1 for D (6 bases). The sample taken for sequencing was peripheral blood. This TCR derives from a woman aged 55-75 years with acute or convalescent COVID-19. The CDR3 nucleotides read TGTGCCTGGAGTGTACGGCAGGGGCTCACCTTC. Amino acids: CAWSVRQGLTF.